This T cell receptor beta chain is from a study of graft-versus-host responses after intestinal transplantation. Turning to the study itself: Each of the recipients got a multivisceral, liver-intestinal, or isolated intestinal transplant. Study-wide results and caveats: Among circulating GvH clones, peak levels were associated with early post-transplant declines in HvG clones.

Comments on this clone: No antigen is known for it.

Clones were sequenced by immunoSEQ multiplex PCR, and TCRdb holds only the in-frame ones, with some missing. The sample contains more than 85,000 clones, roughly 90% of which appear only once. With V trimmed by 5 bases and J by 3 bases, 13 bases remained unmatched. The germline CDR1 and CDR2 sequences are LNHNV and YYDKDF (reference sequence). The CDR3 totals 17 residues. The TCR was taken from a human donor who was the organ donor for an intestinal transplant. The specimen comprised unstimulated CD8+ T cells sorted from spleen or lymph node cells, sampled before transplant. The rearrangement links TRBV15 to TRBJ2-5; 9 nucleotides line up with TRBD1. The DNA for the CDR3 is TGTGCCACCAGCGGCCTGGGGGGACAGGGAAGAAAAGAGACCCAGTACTTC. Translating it yields CATSGLGGQGRKETQYF.